These T cell receptor beta chains were read from a single sample in a study of blood T cell repertoires in COVID-19. Sequencing was performed with immunoSEQ multiplex PCR; in TCRdb, only in-frame clones are kept and a portion is missing. The top ten clones hold around 1% of a sample with 300,000 to 350,000 clones, nearly 90% of them seen once. The specimen was peripheral blood. These receptors were obtained from a middle-aged woman with COVID-19, enrolled during active disease. CDR3s include the opening cysteine and the closing phenylalanine or tryptophan. Each record gives: D gene, clone size, V gene, J gene, CDR3 protein, CDR3 DNA. D genes are given only for firm matches. The listing skips clone size in some rows; elsewhere it reads once, few, many or a size class.

d_gene: NA
abundance: NA
v_gene: TRBV7-3
j_gene: TRBJ1-1
CDR3aa: CASSPQANTEAFF
CDR3nt: TGTGCCAGCAGCCCACAGGCGAACACTGAAGCTTTCTTT

d_gene: NA
abundance: once
v_gene: TRBV28
j_gene: TRBJ1-2
CDR3aa: CAYGRGIYGYTF
CDR3nt: TGTGCTTACGGACGGGGGATTTATGGCTACACCTTC

d_gene: NA
abundance: NA
v_gene: TRBV5-6
j_gene: TRBJ2-5
CDR3aa: CASSLVGTFGGTQYF
CDR3nt: TGTGCCAGCAGCTTGGTAGGGACCTTCGGGGGGACCCAGTACTTC

d_gene: TRBD1
abundance: few
v_gene: TRBV29-1
j_gene: TRBJ2-7
CDR3aa: CSAATGTGYYEQYF
CDR3nt: TGCAGCGCCGCAACCGGGACAGGGTACTACGAGCAGTACTTC

d_gene: NA
abundance: once
v_gene: TRBV29-1
j_gene: TRBJ1-3
CDR3aa: CSVPAGSGNTIYF
CDR3nt: TGCAGCGTTCCCGCGGGATCTGGAAACACCATATATTTT

d_gene: NA
abundance: NA
v_gene: TRBV6-2/TRBV6-3
j_gene: TRBJ1-1
CDR3aa: CASSLERRYTEAFF
CDR3nt: TGTGCCAGCAGCCTAGAGAGGAGGTACACTGAAGCTTTCTTT

d_gene: NA
abundance: NA
v_gene: TRBV18
j_gene: TRBJ2-7
CDR3aa: CASSPALTPRGYEQYF
CDR3nt: TGTGCCAGCTCCCCTGCTTTGACGCCGAGAGGCTACGAGCAGTACTTC

d_gene: NA
abundance: NA
v_gene: TRBV4-3
j_gene: TRBJ2-6
CDR3aa: CASSQAGAGANVLTF
CDR3nt: TGCGCCAGCAGCCAAGCCGGGGCTGGGGCCAACGTCCTGACTTTC

d_gene: NA
abundance: NA
v_gene: TRBV7-2
j_gene: TRBJ1-6
CDR3aa: CASSLGAGPSPLHF
CDR3nt: TGTGCCAGCAGCTTAGGGGCGGGGCCCTCACCCCTCCACTTT

d_gene: NA
abundance: NA
v_gene: TRBV6-5
j_gene: TRBJ2-2
CDR3aa: CASSGSTGELFF
CDR3nt: TGTGCCAGCAGCGGGAGCACCGGGGAGCTGTTTTTT

d_gene: TRBD1
abundance: once
v_gene: TRBV5-1
j_gene: TRBJ2-1
CDR3aa: CASSTTGLGSLGEQFF
CDR3nt: TGCGCCAGCAGCACGACAGGGTTAGGGTCCCTGGGTGAGCAGTTCTTC

d_gene: TRBD1
abundance: many
v_gene: TRBV7-7
j_gene: TRBJ2-5
CDR3aa: CASSFDRESETQYF
CDR3nt: TGTGCTAGCAGCTTCGACAGGGAGAGTGAGACCCAGTACTTC

d_gene: TRBD1
abundance: NA
v_gene: TRBV28
j_gene: TRBJ1-4
CDR3aa: CASSPQGVNEKLFF
CDR3nt: TGTGCCAGCAGTCCACAGGGGGTAAACGAAAAACTGTTTTTT

d_gene: NA
abundance: NA
v_gene: TRBV7-2
j_gene: TRBJ1-5
CDR3aa: CASSPVLSNQPQHF
CDR3nt: TGTGCCAGCAGCCCGGTCCTCAGCAATCAGCCCCAGCATTTT

d_gene: NA
abundance: NA
v_gene: TRBV6-5
j_gene: TRBJ2-2
CDR3aa: CASSSQGYTGELFF
CDR3nt: TGTGCCAGCAGTTCACAGGGTTACACCGGGGAGCTGTTTTTT

d_gene: NA
abundance: NA
v_gene: TRBV11-3
j_gene: TRBJ2-1
CDR3aa: CASSPTVGEQFF
CDR3nt: TGTGCCAGCAGCCCGACAGTGGGTGAGCAGTTCTTC

d_gene: NA
abundance: NA
v_gene: TRBV6-5
j_gene: TRBJ2-1
CDR3aa: CASSSPLQVGHNEQFF
CDR3nt: TGTGCCAGCAGTTCCCCTTTGCAGGTTGGGCACAATGAGCAGTTCTTC

d_gene: NA
abundance: NA
v_gene: TRBV5-5
j_gene: TRBJ1-1
CDR3aa: CASSSGQTFEAFF
CDR3nt: TGTGCCAGCAGCTCAGGACAGACCTTTGAAGCTTTCTTT

d_gene: NA
abundance: NA
v_gene: TRBV6-2/TRBV6-3
j_gene: TRBJ2-2
CDR3aa: CASSLFGDTGELFF
CDR3nt: TGTGCCAGCAGTTTGTTCGGAGACACCGGGGAGCTGTTTTTT

d_gene: TRBD1
abundance: few
v_gene: TRBV4-1
j_gene: TRBJ1-2
CDR3aa: CASSQEVRDSLVCTF
CDR3nt: TGCGCCAGCAGCCAAGAGGTGAGGGACAGCCTGGTCTGCACCTTC

d_gene: NA
abundance: NA
v_gene: TRBV7-9
j_gene: TRBJ1-5
CDR3aa: CASSLFGGGQPQHF
CDR3nt: TGTGCCAGCAGCTTATTTGGGGGGGGACAGCCCCAGCATTTT

d_gene: TRBD2
abundance: NA
v_gene: TRBV4-3
j_gene: TRBJ2-7
CDR3aa: CASSQGLETYEQYF
CDR3nt: TGCGCCAGCAGCCAGGGACTAGAGACCTACGAGCAGTACTTC

d_gene: NA
abundance: few
v_gene: TRBV6-1
j_gene: TRBJ1-1
CDR3aa: CASSDDRTNTEAFF
CDR3nt: TGTGCCAGCAGTGACGACAGGACGAACACTGAAGCTTTCTTT

d_gene: NA
abundance: NA
v_gene: TRBV6-5
j_gene: TRBJ2-7
CDR3aa: CASGYTVSSYEQYF
CDR3nt: TGTGCCAGCGGGTATACAGTGTCCTCCTACGAGCAGTACTTC

d_gene: TRBD2
abundance: NA
v_gene: TRBV19
j_gene: TRBJ2-3
CDR3aa: CASSARLARDTQYF
CDR3nt: TGTGCCAGTAGTGCCAGACTAGCCCGGGATACGCAGTATTTT

d_gene: TRBD1
abundance: NA
v_gene: TRBV10-1
j_gene: TRBJ1-1
CDR3aa: CASSDPQGATEAFF
CDR3nt: TGCGCCAGCAGTGACCCACAGGGGGCCACTGAAGCTTTCTTT

d_gene: NA
abundance: NA
v_gene: TRBV27
j_gene: TRBJ2-1
CDR3aa: CASWNTYLPQVEQFF
CDR3nt: TGTGCCAGCTGGAATACCTACCTCCCTCAGGTTGAGCAGTTCTTC

d_gene: NA
abundance: NA
v_gene: TRBV7-9
j_gene: TRBJ1-3
CDR3aa: CASSPSAGNTIYF
CDR3nt: TGTGCCAGCAGCCCCTCAGCTGGAAACACCATATATTTT

d_gene: TRBD1
abundance: once
v_gene: TRBV28
j_gene: TRBJ2-7
CDR3aa: CASSSGQGEGYEQYF
CDR3nt: TGTGCCAGCAGTTCGGGACAGGGGGAGGGCTACGAGCAGTACTTC

d_gene: NA
abundance: NA
v_gene: TRBV19
j_gene: TRBJ2-3
CDR3aa: CASSISRVTDTQYF
CDR3nt: TGTGCCAGTAGTATAAGTCGAGTCACAGATACGCAGTATTTT

d_gene: TRBD2
abundance: NA
v_gene: TRBV5-1
j_gene: TRBJ2-1
CDR3aa: CASSLLWGTSGRGSYNEQFF
CDR3nt: TGCGCCAGCAGCTTGTTGTGGGGGACTAGCGGGAGAGGATCCTACAATGAGCAGTTCTTC

d_gene: TRBD1
abundance: NA
v_gene: TRBV28
j_gene: TRBJ1-5
CDR3aa: CASSLLGTGTETRPQHF
CDR3nt: TGTGCCAGCAGTCTACTGGGGACCGGGACAGAGACCCGTCCCCAGCATTTT

d_gene: TRBD2
abundance: NA
v_gene: TRBV7-6
j_gene: TRBJ2-3
CDR3aa: CASSSFGTSGSTDTQYF
CDR3nt: TGTGCCAGCAGCTCATTTGGGACTAGCGGGAGCACAGATACGCAGTATTTT

d_gene: TRBD1
abundance: NA
v_gene: TRBV5-4
j_gene: TRBJ1-2
CDR3aa: CASSSRQGSYGYTF
CDR3nt: TGTGCCAGCAGCTCTAGACAGGGTAGCTATGGCTACACCTTC

d_gene: TRBD2
abundance: NA
v_gene: TRBV6-1
j_gene: TRBJ2-5
CDR3aa: CASSEASGGQETQYF
CDR3nt: TGTGCCAGCAGTGAAGCTAGCGGGGGGCAAGAGACCCAGTACTTC

d_gene: NA
abundance: NA
v_gene: TRBV6-5
j_gene: TRBJ2-7
CDR3aa: CASARGYTYEQYF
CDR3nt: TGTGCCAGTGCCCGGGGGTACACCTACGAGCAGTACTTC

d_gene: NA
abundance: NA
v_gene: TRBV7-2
j_gene: TRBJ1-5
CDR3aa: CASSYSTGLNQPQHF
CDR3nt: TGTGCCAGCAGCTACTCGACAGGCCTCAATCAGCCCCAGCATTTT

d_gene: NA
abundance: NA
v_gene: TRBV2
j_gene: TRBJ2-3
CDR3aa: CASMGEGTDTQYF
CDR3nt: TGTGCCAGCATGGGCGAAGGAACAGATACGCAGTATTTT

d_gene: NA
abundance: NA
v_gene: TRBV7-9
j_gene: TRBJ1-2
CDR3aa: CASRDTGQDPYGYTF
CDR3nt: TGTGCCAGCAGAGATACAGGGCAGGATCCCTATGGCTACACCTTC

d_gene: TRBD1
abundance: NA
v_gene: TRBV5-6
j_gene: TRBJ2-5
CDR3aa: CASSLSVRQGETQYF
CDR3nt: TGTGCCAGCAGCTTGAGCGTGAGACAGGGGGAGACCCAGTACTTC

d_gene: TRBD1
abundance: NA
v_gene: TRBV7-6
j_gene: TRBJ2-3
CDR3aa: CASSSTTGDTDTQYF
CDR3nt: TGTGCCAGCAGCTCCACGACAGGGGACACAGATACGCAGTATTTT

d_gene: NA
abundance: NA
v_gene: TRBV9
j_gene: TRBJ1-1
CDR3aa: CASSVSQGMNTEAFF
CDR3nt: TGTGCCAGCAGCGTATCGCAGGGCATGAACACTGAAGCTTTCTTT

d_gene: TRBD1
abundance: NA
v_gene: TRBV28
j_gene: TRBJ2-3
CDR3aa: CASSSQGDQTDTQYF
CDR3nt: TGTGCCAGCAGTTCCCAGGGGGACCAGACAGATACGCAGTATTTT

d_gene: TRBD1
abundance: NA
v_gene: TRBV29-1
j_gene: TRBJ1-4
CDR3aa: CSAGGTTNEKLFF
CDR3nt: TGCAGCGCAGGGGGCACGACTAATGAAAAACTGTTTTTT

d_gene: TRBD1
abundance: NA
v_gene: TRBV29-1
j_gene: TRBJ2-7
CDR3aa: CSVQTGRPYEQYF
CDR3nt: TGCAGCGTTCAGACAGGGCGTCCCTACGAGCAGTACTTC

d_gene: TRBD1
abundance: NA
v_gene: TRBV27
j_gene: TRBJ1-1
CDR3aa: CASSSRQGAMNTEAFF
CDR3nt: TGTGCCAGCAGTTCCCGACAGGGTGCTATGAACACTGAAGCTTTCTTT

d_gene: NA
abundance: NA
v_gene: TRBV20-1
j_gene: TRBJ2-5
CDR3aa: CSASQGGTQYF
CDR3nt: TGCAGTGCTAGCCAGGGGGGGACCCAGTACTTC